This is a list of T cell receptor beta chains from one sample in a study of technical replicates of blood from several donors. Here immunoSEQ multiplex PCR was the method, and the copy in TCRdb shows in-frame clones only, minus some. The sample shows 55,000 to 65,000 clones, around 93% of them seen only once. The sample consisted of PBMCs. These receptor sequences come from a human donor in good health. Some clones in this sample may be carry-over from other donors' samples. CDR3s include the opening cysteine and the closing phenylalanine or tryptophan. A D gene is named only where the DNA matches it firmly. Not every row has a clone size; where given, it reads once, few, many or a size class.

V gene	D gene	CDR3 length	clone size	J gene	CDR3 DNA	CDR3 protein
TRBV2	TRBD2	17	NA	TRBJ2-3	TGTGCCAGCAGTGAACCCCGGCTAGCGGGGGTCGGGGATACGCAGTATTTT	CASSEPRLAGVGDTQYF
TRBV7-3	NA	18	NA	TRBJ2-3	TGTGCCAGCAGCTCCTCCCCCTGGGGGGACAGTAGCACAGATACGCAGTATTTT	CASSSSPWGDSSTDTQYF
TRBV6-4	NA	12	NA	TRBJ1-6	TGTGCCAGCAGTGATGGGGCTTCACCCCTCCACTTT	CASSDGASPLHF
TRBV7-9	TRBD1	15	NA	TRBJ2-2	TGTGCCAGCAGCCGGGACAGGTCCAACACCGGGGAGCTGTTTTTT	CASSRDRSNTGELFF
TRBV13	TRBD1	15	NA	TRBJ2-2	TGTGCCAGCAGCTTTCAGTACAGGGGGACCGGGGAGCTGTTTTTT	CASSFQYRGTGELFF
TRBV5-1	TRBD1	14	NA	TRBJ1-2	TGCGCCAGCAGCTTGATGGACAGGGCAGGCGGCTACACCTTC	CASSLMDRAGGYTF
TRBV7-2	TRBD2	15	NA	TRBJ2-7	TGTGCCAGCAGCTTAGTGGTCGGGAGGTCCTACGAGCAGTACTTC	CASSLVVGRSYEQYF
TRBV10-1	NA	17	NA	TRBJ2-5	TGCGCCAGCAGAACCGGGACTGAGGGCTCCATACAAGAGACCCAGTACTTC	CASRTGTEGSIQETQYF
TRBV2	NA	13	NA	TRBJ2-4	TGTGCCAGCAGTGTAACAGCCGAAAACATTCAGTACTTC	CASSVTAENIQYF
TRBV5-5	NA	14	NA	TRBJ2-5	TGTGCCAGCAGCCGCCTGACAACCATGGAGACCCAGTACTTC	CASSRLTTMETQYF
TRBV7-9	NA	15	once	TRBJ2-3	TGTGCCAGCAGCCTGAAGGTCGGGGGCACAGATACGCAGTATTTT	CASSLKVGGTDTQYF
TRBV18	TRBD2	15	NA	TRBJ2-1	TGTGCCAGCTCACCAGGGACTAGCGGTTACAATGAGCAGTTCTTC	CASSPGTSGYNEQFF
TRBV7-2	NA	15	NA	TRBJ1-2	TGTGCCAGCAGCTTAGGGTTTAGGGGGTTGAATGGCTACACCTTC	CASSLGFRGLNGYTF
TRBV5-5	NA	15	NA	TRBJ2-1	TGTGCCAGCAGCTTCGAGGGATACTCCTACAATGAGCAGTTCTTC	CASSFEGYSYNEQFF
TRBV29-1	NA	12	NA	TRBJ2-3	TGCAGCGTTCCGGGACAGGAGCGGGAGGAGTATTTT	CSVPGQEREEYF
TRBV7-2	NA	13	once	TRBJ1-1	TGTGCCAGCAGCTTAATGCAGGGCACTGAAGCTTTCTTT	CASSLMQGTEAFF
TRBV27	TRBD1	17	NA	TRBJ1-5	TGTGCCAGCAGGCAGGGGGGAAAGGTTTATAGCAATCAGCCCCAGCATTTT	CASRQGGKVYSNQPQHF
TRBV18	TRBD1	15	NA	TRBJ2-3	TGTGCCAGCTCAACGGGGACAGGGGCGGCAGATACGCAGTATTTT	CASSTGTGAADTQYF
TRBV19	NA	14	NA	TRBJ2-1	TGTGCCAGTAGTATTCGCGGGGTAGACAATGAGCAGTTCTTC	CASSIRGVDNEQFF
TRBV4-2	TRBD2	16	NA	TRBJ2-7	TGTGCCAGCAGCCAAGATCTAGCGGGGGCTACCTACGAGCAGTACTTC	CASSQDLAGATYEQYF
TRBV19	NA	15	NA	TRBJ2-7	TGTGCCACTTCGGCCCCACCCGGGGAATCCTACGAGCAGTACTTC	CATSAPPGESYEQYF
TRBV7-9	TRBD1	14	NA	TRBJ2-3	TGTGCCAGCCACGGGACAGGGCCCGAGGATACGCAGTATTTT	CASHGTGPEDTQYF
TRBV7-2	NA	19	NA	TRBJ1-6	TGTGCCAGCAGTTCCGGGACTCCCCGCTCGGGCTACTATAATTCACCCCTCCACTTT	CASSSGTPRSGYYNSPLHF
TRBV23-1	NA	17	once	TRBJ2-7	TGCGCCAGCAGTCCCCTCCAGCGGCGCCAGAGCTCCTACGAGCAGTACTTC	CASSPLQRRQSSYEQYF
TRBV7-9	NA	16	NA	TRBJ1-3	TGTGCCAGCAGCCTAGGTGGGGCAAACTCTGGAAACACCATATATTTT	CASSLGGANSGNTIYF
TRBV30	TRBD1	16	once	TRBJ1-2	TGTGCCTGGAGTAAGGACAGGGGGCGTCATCCGTATGGCTACACCTTC	CAWSKDRGRHPYGYTF
TRBV18	TRBD2	16	NA	TRBJ2-2	TGTGCCAGCTCACAAGACTGGCGGGGGGGCCCCGGGGAGCTGTTTTTT	CASSQDWRGGPGELFF
TRBV2	TRBD1	14	once	TRBJ1-5	TGTGCCAGCAGTCGACAGGGGGCTTGGCAGCCCCAGCATTTT	CASSRQGAWQPQHF
TRBV4-2	NA	14	NA	TRBJ1-1	TGTGCCAGCAGCCAATCAGGGCCGAACACTGAAGCTTTCTTT	CASSQSGPNTEAFF
TRBV18	TRBD1	16	NA	TRBJ2-2	TGTGCCAGCTCACCTAGGACAGGGGCGAACACCGGGGAGCTGTTTTTT	CASSPRTGANTGELFF
TRBV4-1	NA	15	NA	TRBJ1-2	TGCGCCAGCAGCCGCCAGCTAGGTGCTAACTATGGCTACACCTTC	CASSRQLGANYGYTF
TRBV5-1	TRBD2	15	NA	TRBJ2-1	TGCGCCAGCAGCTTCTCAGCGGGACCAGACAATGAGCAGTTCTTC	CASSFSAGPDNEQFF
TRBV30	TRBD1	17	NA	TRBJ1-2	TGTGCCTGGAGTGTACAAGGCAGGGGGCTTTTCAACTATGGCTACACCTTC	CAWSVQGRGLFNYGYTF
TRBV2	TRBD2	15	once	TRBJ2-1	TGTGCCAGCAGTATCGGGGCTAGCGGGCAGGGTGAGCAGTTCTTC	CASSIGASGQGEQFF
TRBV6-5	NA	15	NA	TRBJ1-1	TGTGCCAGCAGTTACTCGGGCAGGGACACCACTGAAGCTTTCTTT	CASSYSGRDTTEAFF
TRBV7-3	TRBD2	15	NA	TRBJ2-1	TGTGCCAGCAGCTTAAACCCACGGGGGGACAATGAGCAGTTCTTC	CASSLNPRGDNEQFF
TRBV7-2	TRBD1	18	NA	TRBJ1-6	TGTGCCAGCAGTGGGCCGCGTGACAGGGGGCGCGGTAATTCACCCCTCCACTTT	CASSGPRDRGRGNSPLHF
TRBV6-1	NA	14	NA	TRBJ1-6	TGTGCCGGCACCCAGGGCTCTGGTAATTCACCCCTCCACTTT	CAGTQGSGNSPLHF
TRBV18	TRBD1	13	NA	TRBJ2-7	TGTGCCAGCTCATCGGGACAGAAATACGAGCAGTACTTC	CASSSGQKYEQYF
TRBV6-5	NA	12	NA	TRBJ1-1	TGTGCCAGCAGATCAAGGGGGTCTGAAGCTTTCTTT	CASRSRGSEAFF
TRBV7-9	TRBD1	17	NA	TRBJ2-7	TGTGCCAGCAGCTTAAGCGTCGGGCAGGGGGCGAGAGGCGAGCAGTACTTC	CASSLSVGQGARGEQYF
TRBV6-5	TRBD2	16	NA	TRBJ2-5	TGTGCCAGCAGTTACACCCAACTAGCGGGAGTTGAGACCCAGTACTTC	CASSYTQLAGVETQYF
TRBV30	NA	13	NA	TRBJ1-5	TGTGCCTGGAGCTGGACAGACAATCAGCCCCAGCATTTT	CAWSWTDNQPQHF